This T cell receptor (beta chain) was sequenced in a study of pediatric ulcerative colitis. One to two pinch biopsies were taken from the rectum during colonoscopy. No immunosuppressive drugs were given to ulcerative colitis patients before diagnostic colonoscopy. Germline V CDR1 and CDR2: MGHDK, SYGVNS. V gave up 2 bases and J gave up 0 bases, with 9 bases separating them. The CDR3 sequence is 15 residues long. Whole-study results and caveats: A couple of rectal clonotypes were found only in ulcerative colitis patients, all of them.

The survey-level immunoSEQ assay was used. This table comes from immunoSEQ multiplex PCR, and its TCRdb copy is limited to in-frame clones, with some not included. The profile shows 20,000 to 25,000 clones, 55% to 75% of them singletons. In regard to this clone: The antigen is unknown.

Sequenced sample: gut tissue. This clonotype originated in a boy aged 5 to 17 with severe ulcerative colitis. V is TRBV25-1 and J is TRBJ2-3; D possibly corresponds to TRBD2 (6 bases). The CDR3 reads CASSELATSTDTQYF. CDR3 nucleotides: TGTGCCAGCAGTGAACTAGCGACTAGCACAGATACGCAGTATTTT.